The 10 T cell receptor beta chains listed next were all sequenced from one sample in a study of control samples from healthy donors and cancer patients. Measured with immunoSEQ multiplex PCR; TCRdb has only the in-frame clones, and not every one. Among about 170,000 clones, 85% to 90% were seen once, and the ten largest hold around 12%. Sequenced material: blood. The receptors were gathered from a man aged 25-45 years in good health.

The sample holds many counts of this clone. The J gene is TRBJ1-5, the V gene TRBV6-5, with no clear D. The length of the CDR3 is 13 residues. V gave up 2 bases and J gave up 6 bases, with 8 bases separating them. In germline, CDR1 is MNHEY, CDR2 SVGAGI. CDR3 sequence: CASSYDGFQPQHF. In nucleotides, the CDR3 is TGTGCCAGCAGTTACGACGGTTTTCAGCCCCAGCATTTT.

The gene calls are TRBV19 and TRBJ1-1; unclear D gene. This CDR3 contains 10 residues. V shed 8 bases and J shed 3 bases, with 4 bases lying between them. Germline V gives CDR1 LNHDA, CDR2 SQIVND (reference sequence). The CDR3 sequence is CASEDTEAFF. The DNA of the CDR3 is TGTGCCAGTGAGGACACTGAAGCTTTCTTT.

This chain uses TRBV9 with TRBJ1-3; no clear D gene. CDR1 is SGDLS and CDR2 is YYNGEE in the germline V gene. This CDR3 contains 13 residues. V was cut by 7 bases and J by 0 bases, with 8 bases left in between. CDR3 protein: CASASASGNTIYF. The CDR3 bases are TGTGCCAGCGCCTCGGCCTCTGGAAACACCATATATTTT.

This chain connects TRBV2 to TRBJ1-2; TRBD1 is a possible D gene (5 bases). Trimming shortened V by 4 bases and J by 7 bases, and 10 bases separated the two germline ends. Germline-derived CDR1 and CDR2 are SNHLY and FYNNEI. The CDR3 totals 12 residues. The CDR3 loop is CASSVGDGGYTF. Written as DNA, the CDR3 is TGTGCCAGCAGTGTGGGGGATGGTGGCTACACCTTC.

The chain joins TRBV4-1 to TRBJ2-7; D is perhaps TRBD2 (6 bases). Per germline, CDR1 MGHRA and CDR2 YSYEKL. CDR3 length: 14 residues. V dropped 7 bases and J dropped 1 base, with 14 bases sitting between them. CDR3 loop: CASTRGLDSYEQYF. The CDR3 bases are TGCGCCAGCACAAGGGGACTGGATTCCTACGAGCAGTACTTC.

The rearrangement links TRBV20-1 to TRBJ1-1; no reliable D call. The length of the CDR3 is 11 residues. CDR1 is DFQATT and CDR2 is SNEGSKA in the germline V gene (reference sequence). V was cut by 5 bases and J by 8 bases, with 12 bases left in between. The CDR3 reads CSASLLQEAFF. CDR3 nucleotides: TGCAGTGCTTCCCTGTTGCAAGAAGCTTTCTTT.

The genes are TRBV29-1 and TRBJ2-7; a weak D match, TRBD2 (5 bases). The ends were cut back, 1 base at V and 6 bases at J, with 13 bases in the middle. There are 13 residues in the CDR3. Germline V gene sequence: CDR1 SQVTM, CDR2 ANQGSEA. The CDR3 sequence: CSVEGETRGEQYF. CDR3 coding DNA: TGCAGCGTTGAAGGGGAGACTCGGGGCGAGCAGTACTTC.

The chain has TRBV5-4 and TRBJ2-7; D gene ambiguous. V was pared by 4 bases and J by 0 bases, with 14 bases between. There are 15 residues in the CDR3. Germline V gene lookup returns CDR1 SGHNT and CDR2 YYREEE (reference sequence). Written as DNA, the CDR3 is TGTGCCAGCAGCATCGACTCCCTCAGCTCCTACGAGCAGTACTTC. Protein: CASSIDSLSSYEQYF.

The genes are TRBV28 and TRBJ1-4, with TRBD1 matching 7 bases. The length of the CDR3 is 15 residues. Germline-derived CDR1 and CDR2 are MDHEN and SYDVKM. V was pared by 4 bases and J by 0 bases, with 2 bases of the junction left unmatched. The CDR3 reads CASSSTGATNEKLFF. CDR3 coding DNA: TGTGCCAGCAGTTCCACAGGGGCAACTAATGAAAAACTGTTTTTT.

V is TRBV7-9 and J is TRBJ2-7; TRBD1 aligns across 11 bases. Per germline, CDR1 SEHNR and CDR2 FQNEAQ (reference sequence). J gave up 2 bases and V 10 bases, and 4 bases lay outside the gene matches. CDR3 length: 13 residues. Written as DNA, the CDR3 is TGTGCCACCCGGACAGGGGGCGCCTACGAGCAGTACTTC. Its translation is CATRTGGAYEQYF.